This T cell receptor beta chain is drawn from a study of T-cell reconstitution after alpha-beta-depleted transplantation in children. Notes on the study in general: T-cell numbers and diversity, one year after transplant, stemmed largely from T cells that were newly produced.

Germline lookup yields CDR1 DFQATT and CDR2 SNEGSKA (reference sequence). V was clipped by 7 bases and J by 3 bases, with 12 bases between them. This CDR3 has 13 amino acids. The authors prepared the TCRbeta library with unique molecular identifiers. In TCRdb, the PCR reads were re-called with MiXCR into one record per CDR3 protein. Of about 170,000 distinct CDR3 sequences in the sample, 11% were seen once. With respect to this clonotype: Antigen: not known. A single base separates this from a much larger clone, so it may be a read error.

The chain has TRBV20-1 and TRBJ1-4, with D possibly TRBD1 on 6 matching bases. This TCR came from a boy aged 2-9 years with acute myeloid leukemia, due to receive a stem cell transplant. The starting material was PBMCs, obtained before TCRalphabeta/CD19-depleted stem cell transplant. The CDR3 DNA sequence: TGCAGTGATATAGCAGGGGCTAATGAAAAACTGTTTTTT. It is translated as CSDIAGANEKLFF.